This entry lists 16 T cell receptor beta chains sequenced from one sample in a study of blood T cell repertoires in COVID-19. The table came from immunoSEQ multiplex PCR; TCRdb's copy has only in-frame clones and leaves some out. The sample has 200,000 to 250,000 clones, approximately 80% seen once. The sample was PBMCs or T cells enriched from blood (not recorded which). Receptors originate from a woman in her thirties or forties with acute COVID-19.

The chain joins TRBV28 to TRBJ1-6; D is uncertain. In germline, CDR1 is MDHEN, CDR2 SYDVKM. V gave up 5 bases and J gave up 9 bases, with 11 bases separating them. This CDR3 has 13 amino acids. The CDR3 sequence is CASSPDTISPLHF. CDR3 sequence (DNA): TGTGCCAGCAGTCCTGACACCATTTCACCCCTCCACTTT.

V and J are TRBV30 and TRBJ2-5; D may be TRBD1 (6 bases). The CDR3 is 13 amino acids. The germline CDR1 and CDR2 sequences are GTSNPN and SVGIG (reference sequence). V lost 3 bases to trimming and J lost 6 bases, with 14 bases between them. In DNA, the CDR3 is TGTGCCTGGAGCCTAGGACAGAAAAAGACCCAGTACTTC. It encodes CAWSLGQKKTQYF. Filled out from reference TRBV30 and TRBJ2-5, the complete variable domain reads SQTIHQWPATLVQPVGSPLSLECTVEGTSNPNLYWYRQAAGRGLQLLFYSVGIGQISSEVPQNLSASRPQDRQFILSSKKLLLSDSGFYLCAWSLGQKKTQYFGPGTRLLVL.

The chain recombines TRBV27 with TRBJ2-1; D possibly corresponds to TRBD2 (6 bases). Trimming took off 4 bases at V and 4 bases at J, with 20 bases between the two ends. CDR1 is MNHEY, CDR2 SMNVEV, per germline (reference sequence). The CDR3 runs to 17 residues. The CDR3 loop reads CASSSSISGGAYNEQFF. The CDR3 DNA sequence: TGTGCCAGCAGTTCGTCTATTAGCGGAGGGGCTTACAATGAGCAGTTCTTC.

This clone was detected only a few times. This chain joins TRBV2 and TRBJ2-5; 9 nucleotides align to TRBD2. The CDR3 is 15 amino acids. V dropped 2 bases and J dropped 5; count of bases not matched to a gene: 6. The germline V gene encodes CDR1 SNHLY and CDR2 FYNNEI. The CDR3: CASSENSGGGETQYF. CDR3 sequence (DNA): TGTGCCAGCAGTGAAAATAGCGGGGGTGGGGAGACCCAGTACTTC. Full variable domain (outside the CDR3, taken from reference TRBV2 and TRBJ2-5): EPEVTQTPSHQVTQMGQEVILRCVPISNHLYFYWYRQILGQKVEFLVSFYNNEISEKSEIFDDQFSVERPDGSNFTLKIRSTKLEDSAMYFCASSENSGGGETQYFGPGTRLLVL.

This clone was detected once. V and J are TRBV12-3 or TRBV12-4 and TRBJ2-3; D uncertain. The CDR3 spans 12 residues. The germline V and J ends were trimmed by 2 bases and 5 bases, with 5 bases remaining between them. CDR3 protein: CASSLFRDTQYF. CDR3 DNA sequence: TGTGCCAGCAGTTTATTCAGAGATACGCAGTATTTT.

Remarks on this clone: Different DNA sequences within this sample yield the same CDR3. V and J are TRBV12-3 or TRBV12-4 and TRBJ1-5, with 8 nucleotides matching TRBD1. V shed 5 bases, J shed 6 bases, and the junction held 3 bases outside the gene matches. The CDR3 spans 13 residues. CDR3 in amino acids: CASSLTGGQPQHF. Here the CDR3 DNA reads TGTGCCAGCAGTCTAACAGGGGGTCAGCCCCAGCATTTT.

The CDR3 DNA is TGTGCCAGCAGCCGGGAGGTCGCGGGGCCCGAGCAGTACTTC. Residues: CASSREVAGPEQYF. V and J are TRBV5-4 and TRBJ2-7; TRBD2 agrees at 7 bases. The CDR3 contains 14 residues. V was pared by 4 bases and J by 6 bases, with 10 bases of the junction left unmatched. The V gene's germline CDR1 is SGHNT and CDR2 YYREEE (reference sequence). The entire variable domain, with the rest obtained from reference TRBV5-4 and TRBJ2-7, is as follows: ETGVTQSPTHLIKTRGQQVTLRCSSQSGHNTVSWYQQALGQGPQFIFQYYREEENGRGNFPPRFSGLQFPNYSSELNVNALELDDSALYLCASSREVAGPEQYFGPGTRLTVT.

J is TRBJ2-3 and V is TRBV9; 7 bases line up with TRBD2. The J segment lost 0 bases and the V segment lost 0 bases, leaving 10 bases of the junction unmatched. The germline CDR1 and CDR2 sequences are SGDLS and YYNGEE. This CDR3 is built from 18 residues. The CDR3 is CASSVDGPGGWSTDTQYF. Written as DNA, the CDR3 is TGTGCCAGCAGCGTAGACGGGCCCGGGGGGTGGAGCACAGATACGCAGTATTTT.

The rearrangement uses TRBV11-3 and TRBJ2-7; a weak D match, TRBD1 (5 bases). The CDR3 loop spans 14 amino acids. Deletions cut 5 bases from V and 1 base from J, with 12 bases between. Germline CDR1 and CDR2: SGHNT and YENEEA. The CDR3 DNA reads TGTGCCAGCAGCCCTCAGACAGAGTCCTACGAGCAGTACTTC. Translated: CASSPQTESYEQYF.

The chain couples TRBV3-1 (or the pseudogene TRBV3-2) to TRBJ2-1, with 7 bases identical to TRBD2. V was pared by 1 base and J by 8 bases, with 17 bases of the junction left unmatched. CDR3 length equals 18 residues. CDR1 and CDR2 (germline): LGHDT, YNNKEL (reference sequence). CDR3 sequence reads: CASSQALILDGGLDEQFF. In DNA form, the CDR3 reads TGTGCCAGCAGCCAAGCACTAATCTTGGACGGGGGGTTGGATGAGCAGTTCTTC.

The CDR3, as DNA: TGTGCCAGCAGGGGGGGGCCCTACGAGCAGTACTTC. Its translation: CASRGGPYEQYF. The chain employs TRBV28 and TRBJ2-7; tentative D call: TRBD2 (7 bases). This CDR3 is 12 amino acids long. V was trimmed by 6 bases and J by 2 bases, leaving 8 bases between them. The germline V gene encodes CDR1 MDHEN and CDR2 SYDVKM.

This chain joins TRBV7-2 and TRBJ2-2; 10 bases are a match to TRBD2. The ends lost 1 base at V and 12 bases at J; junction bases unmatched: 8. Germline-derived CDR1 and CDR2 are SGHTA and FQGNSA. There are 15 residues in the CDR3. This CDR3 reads CASSLGWASGSQLFF. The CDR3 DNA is TGTGCCAGCAGCTTAGGGTGGGCTAGCGGGAGTCAGCTGTTTTTT.

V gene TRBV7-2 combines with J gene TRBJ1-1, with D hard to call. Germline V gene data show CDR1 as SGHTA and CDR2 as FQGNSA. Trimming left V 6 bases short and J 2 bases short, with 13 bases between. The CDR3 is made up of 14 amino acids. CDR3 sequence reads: CASSSINGNTEAFF. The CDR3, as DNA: TGTGCCAGCAGTTCTATCAACGGTAACACTGAAGCTTTCTTT. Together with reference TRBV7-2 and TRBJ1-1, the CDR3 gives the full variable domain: GAGVSQSPSNKVTEKGKDVELRCDPISGHTALYWYRQSLGQGLEFLIYFQGNSAPDKSGLPSDRFSAERTGGSVSTLTIQRTQQEDSAVYLCASSSINGNTEAFFGQGTRLTVV.

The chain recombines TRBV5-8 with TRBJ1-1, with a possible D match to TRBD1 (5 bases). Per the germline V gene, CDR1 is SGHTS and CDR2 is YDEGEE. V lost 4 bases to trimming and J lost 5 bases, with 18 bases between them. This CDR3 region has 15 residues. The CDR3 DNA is TGTGCCAGCAGCGGCAGGGTAAGAAGTCGGACTGAAGCTTTCTTT. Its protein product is CASSGRVRSRTEAFF.

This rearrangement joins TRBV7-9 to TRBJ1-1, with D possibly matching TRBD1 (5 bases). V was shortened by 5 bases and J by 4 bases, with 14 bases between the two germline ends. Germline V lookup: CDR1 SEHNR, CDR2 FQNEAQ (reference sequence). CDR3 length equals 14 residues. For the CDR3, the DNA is TGTGCCAGCAGCCCCTGGGACTACCCCACTGAAGCTTTCTTT. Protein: CASSPWDYPTEAFF.

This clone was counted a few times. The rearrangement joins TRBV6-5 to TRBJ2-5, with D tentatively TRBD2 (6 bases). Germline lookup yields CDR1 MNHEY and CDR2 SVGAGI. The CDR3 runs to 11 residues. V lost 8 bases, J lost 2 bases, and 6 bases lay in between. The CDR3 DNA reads TGTGCCAGCGCGGGACAAGAGACCCAGTACTTC. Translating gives CASAGQETQYF.